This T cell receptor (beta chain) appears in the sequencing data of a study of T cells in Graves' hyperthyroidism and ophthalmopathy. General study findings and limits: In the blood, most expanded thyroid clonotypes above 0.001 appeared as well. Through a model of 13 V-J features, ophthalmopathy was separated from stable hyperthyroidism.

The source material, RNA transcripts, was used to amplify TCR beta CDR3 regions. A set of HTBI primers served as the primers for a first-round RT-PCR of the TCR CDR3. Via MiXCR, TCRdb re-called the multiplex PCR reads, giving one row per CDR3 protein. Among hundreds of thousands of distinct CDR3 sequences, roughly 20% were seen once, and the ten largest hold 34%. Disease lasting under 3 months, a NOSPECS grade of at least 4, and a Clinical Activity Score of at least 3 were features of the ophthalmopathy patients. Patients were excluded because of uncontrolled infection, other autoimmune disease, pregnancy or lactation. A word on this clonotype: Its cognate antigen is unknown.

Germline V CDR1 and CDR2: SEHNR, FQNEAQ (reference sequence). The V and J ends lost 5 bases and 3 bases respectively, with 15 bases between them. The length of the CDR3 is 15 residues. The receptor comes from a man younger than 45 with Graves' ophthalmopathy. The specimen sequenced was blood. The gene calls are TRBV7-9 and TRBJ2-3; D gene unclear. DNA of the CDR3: TGTGCCAGCAGCCCGTTTCCTGTCAGGACAGATACGCAGTATTTT. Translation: CASSPFPVRTDTQYF.